Below, one TCR beta chain is given with its context. Sequenced by immunoSEQ multiplex PCR; TCRdb stores in-frame clones only, minus some. The sample has 40,000 to 50,000 clones; approximately 94% are singletons. This CDR3 is built from 16 residues. The germline CDR1 and CDR2 sequences are LNHDA and SQIVND (reference sequence). Trimming removed 2 bases from V and 1 base from J, with 12 bases in between. The sample belongs to a study of control samples from healthy donors and cancer patients. This clonotype was sampled from a man between 60 and 75 years old in good health. The chain carries TRBV19 and TRBJ2-4; D not resolved. Material for sequencing was blood. The CDR3 nucleotides read TGTGCCAGTAGTATACGCAGGTTGATGGCCAAAAACATTCAGTACTTC. Its protein product is CASSIRRLMAKNIQYF.